This TCR beta chain stems from a study of CD8 T cells in Susac syndrome. RNA in amounts of 0.5 to 1 ug was reverse transcribed with random hexamers. The method of amplification for TCR beta CDR3 was immunoSEQ multiplex PCR, covering 54 Vbeta and 13 Jbeta. TCRdb processed the immunoSEQ multiplex PCR reads anew with MiXCR; each CDR3 protein has one entry. Of approximately 170,000 distinct CDR3 sequences in the sample, just under 95% are singletons; the top ten hold approximately 0.14%. CDR3 length equals 15 residues. CDR1 and CDR2 (germline): SGHNT, YYREEE (reference sequence). The ends were cut back, 0 bases at V and 4 bases at J, with 10 bases in the middle. TCR beta sequencing was performed on blood CD8+ and CD4+ T cells. Negative isolation yielded CD8+ and CD4+ T cells; FACS enriched TEMRA cells.

Sequenced sample: CD4+ T cells from PBMCs. This chain joins TRBV5-4 and TRBJ2-2; D unclear. This sequence was found in a human donor in good health. CDR3 in DNA: TGTGCCAGCAGCTTGGGGTTCGGCATCACCGGGGAGCTGTTTTTT. Its protein is CASSLGFGITGELFF.